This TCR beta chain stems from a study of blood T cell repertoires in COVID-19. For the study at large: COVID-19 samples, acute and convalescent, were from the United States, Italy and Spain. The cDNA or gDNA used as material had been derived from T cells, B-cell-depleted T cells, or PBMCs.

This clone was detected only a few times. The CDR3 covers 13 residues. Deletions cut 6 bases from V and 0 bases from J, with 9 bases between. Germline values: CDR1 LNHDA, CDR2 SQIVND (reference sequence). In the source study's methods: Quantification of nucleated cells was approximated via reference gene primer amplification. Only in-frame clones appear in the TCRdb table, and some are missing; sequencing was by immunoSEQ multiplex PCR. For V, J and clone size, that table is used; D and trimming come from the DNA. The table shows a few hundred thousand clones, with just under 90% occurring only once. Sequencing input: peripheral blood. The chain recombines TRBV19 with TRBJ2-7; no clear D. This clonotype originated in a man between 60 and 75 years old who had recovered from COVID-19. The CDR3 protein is CASRGLSSYEQYF. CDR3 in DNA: TGTGCCAGTAGGGGCTTAAGCTCCTACGAGCAGTACTTC. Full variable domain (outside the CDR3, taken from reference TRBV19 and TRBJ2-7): DGGITQSPKYLFRKEGQNVTLSCEQNLNHDAMYWYRQDPGQGLRLIYYSQIVNDFQKGDIAEGYSVSREKKESFPLTVTSAQKNPTAFYLCASRGLSSYEQYFGPGTRLTVT.